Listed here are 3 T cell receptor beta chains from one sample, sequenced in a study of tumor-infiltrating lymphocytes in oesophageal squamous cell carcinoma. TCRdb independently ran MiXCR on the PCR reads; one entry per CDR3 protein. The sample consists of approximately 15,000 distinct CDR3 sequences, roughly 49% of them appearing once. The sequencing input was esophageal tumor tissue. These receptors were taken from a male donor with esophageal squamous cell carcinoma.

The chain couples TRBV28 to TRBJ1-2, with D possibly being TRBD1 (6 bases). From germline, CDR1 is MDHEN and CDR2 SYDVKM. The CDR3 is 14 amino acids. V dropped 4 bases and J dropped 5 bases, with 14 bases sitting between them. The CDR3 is CASSSSGTSYGYTF. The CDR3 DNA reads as TGTGCCAGCAGTTCTTCTGGGACATCATATGGCTACACCTTC.

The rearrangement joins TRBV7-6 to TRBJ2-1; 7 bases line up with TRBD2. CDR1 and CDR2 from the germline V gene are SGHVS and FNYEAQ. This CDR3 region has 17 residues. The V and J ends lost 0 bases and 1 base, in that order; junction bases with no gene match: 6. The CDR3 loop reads CASSLAYDSGSYNEQFF. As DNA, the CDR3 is TGTGCCAGCAGCTTAGCCTACGATAGCGGGTCCTACAATGAGCAGTTCTTC.

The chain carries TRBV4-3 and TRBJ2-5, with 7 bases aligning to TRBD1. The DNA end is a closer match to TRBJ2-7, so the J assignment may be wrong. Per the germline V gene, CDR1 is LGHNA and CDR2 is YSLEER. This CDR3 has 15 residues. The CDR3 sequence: CASSQAPGQTYEQYF. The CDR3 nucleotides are TGCGCCAGCAGCCAAGCCCCGGGACAGACCTACGAGCAGTACTTC.